This entry lists 24 T cell receptor beta chains sequenced from one sample in a study of T cell repertoires in cytomegalovirus infection. For these receptors, no antigen is known. One entry per CDR3 protein, called by TCRdb with MiXCR from the reads. Of around 120,000 distinct CDR3 sequences in the sample, 42% were seen once. Specimen: CD8+ T cells from cultured PBMCs, collected from culture after CMV antigen stimulation. All receptors derive from a human donor in good health (CMV status not recorded). Some clones in this sample may be carry-over from other donors' samples.

The count of this clonotype is one. One end of the junction is discordant with germline, which a read error may explain. The chain employs TRBV11-2 and TRBJ2-2; D unresolved. The CDR3 totals 12 residues. In germline, CDR1 is SGHAT, CDR2 FQNNGV. The CDR3: CVSTSPTGELFF. The CDR3 DNA sequence: TGTGTCAGCACCTCCCCGACCGGGGAGCTGTTTTTT.

This clonotype turned up a few times. The chain employs TRBV6-6 and TRBJ2-1; 9 bases agree with TRBD1. The CDR3 is made up of 15 amino acids. Unmatched junction bases numbered 6, after V lost 6 bases and J lost 3 bases. Germline V gene sequence: CDR1 MNHNY, CDR2 SVGAGI (reference sequence). The CDR3 spells CASRAGQGHYNEQFF. As DNA, the CDR3 is TGTGCCAGCAGGGCGGGACAGGGACACTACAATGAGCAGTTCTTC.

The DNA of the CDR3 is TGTGCCAGCAGCCCTGGTCCGGGGGTTTTGAACACTGAAGCTTTCTTT. It encodes CASSPGPGVLNTEAFF. This chain links TRBV7-6 with TRBJ1-1; perhaps TRBD1 as D (5 bases). The CDR3 runs 16 residues. V was shortened by 5 bases and J by 0 bases, with 16 bases between the two germline ends. Germline CDR1 SGHVS, CDR2 FNYEAQ. The full variable domain, rest sourced from reference TRBV7-6 and TRBJ1-1, is GAGVSQSPRYKVTKRGQDVALRCDPISGHVSLYWYRQALGQGPEFLTYFNYEAQQDKSGLPNDRFSAERPEGSISTLTIQRTEQRDSAMYRCASSPGPGVLNTEAFFGQGTRLTVV.

In its sample, this clonotype was seen a few times. The V and J genes are TRBV7-2 and TRBJ2-7; TRBD2 might be the D (6 bases). This CDR3 spans 15 amino acids. Germline-derived CDR1 and CDR2 are SGHTA and FQGNSA. The germline V and J ends were trimmed by 0 bases and 5 bases, with 14 bases remaining between them. The CDR3 coding sequence is TGTGCCAGCAGCTTAGCGGGGCTAGCGTCCCACGAGCAGTACTTC. Its protein product is CASSLAGLASHEQYF.

This chain uses TRBV4-2 with TRBJ2-5; D is perhaps TRBD2 (6 bases). Germline V lookup: CDR1 LGHNA, CDR2 YNFKEQ. This CDR3 has 15 residues. V was pared by 0 bases and J by 5 bases, with 13 bases between. The CDR3 reads CASSQDLLAIETQYF. CDR3 sequence (DNA): TGTGCCAGCAGCCAAGATTTGCTAGCGATCGAGACCCAGTACTTC.

This clonotype occurred many times. The chain links TRBV7-3 to TRBJ2-1, with TRBD1 as a possible D gene (5 bases). Germline CDR1 and CDR2: SGHTA and FQGTGA. Trimming took 2 bases from V and 3 from J, leaving 26 bases between them. The CDR3 totals 20 residues. CDR3: CASSLSGSSKWEHFYNEQFF. DNA of the CDR3: TGTGCCAGCAGCTTATCAGGGTCCAGCAAATGGGAACACTTCTACAATGAGCAGTTCTTC.

This rearrangement joins TRBV28 to TRBJ2-7, with 8 bases identical to TRBD1. The V gene's germline CDR1 is MDHEN and CDR2 SYDVKM. The CDR3 is made up of 16 amino acids. J gave up 4 bases and V 5 bases, and 13 bases lay outside the gene matches. Here the CDR3 DNA reads TGTGCCAGCAGTCACGCCGGGACAGGTTACACTTACGAGCAGTACTTC. The encoded protein is CASSHAGTGYTYEQYF.

V and J are TRBV5-1 and TRBJ2-3; tentative D call: TRBD2 (6 bases). Germline assignment: CDR1 SGHRS and CDR2 YFSETQ. Trimming cost V 4 bases and J 4 bases, with 16 bases left between them. The CDR3 contains 15 residues. The chain's CDR3 is CASSPTRGRSDTQYF. Here the CDR3 DNA reads TGCGCCAGCAGCCCGACTAGGGGAAGGTCAGATACGCAGTATTTT.

This clonotype was seen only a few times. The chain joins TRBV6-1 to TRBJ2-1, with 14 bases lining up with TRBD2. Per the germline V gene, CDR1 is MNHNS and CDR2 is SASEGT. The V and J ends lost 5 bases and 7 bases, in that order; junction bases with no gene match: 4. The CDR3 sequence is 15 residues long. CDR3: CASSRLAGGPNEQFF. The CDR3, as DNA: TGTGCCAGCAGTCGACTAGCGGGGGGGCCAAATGAGCAGTTCTTC.

The V and J genes are TRBV27 and TRBJ1-2; maybe TRBD1 (6 bases). Germline V gene sequence: CDR1 MNHEY, CDR2 SMNVEV (reference sequence). There are 16 residues in the CDR3. The germline V and J ends were trimmed by 0 bases and 4 bases, with 15 bases remaining between them. The DNA of the CDR3 is TGTGCCAGCAGTTTATCCGCAGGGACAAGGGTCTATGGCTACACCTTC. It codes for CASSLSAGTRVYGYTF.

The V gene is TRBV7-8, the J gene TRBJ2-7; TRBD2 aligns across 11 bases. V gave up 1 base and J gave up 2 bases; unmatched junction bases: 7. The germline V gene encodes CDR1 SGHVS and CDR2 FQNEAQ. CDR3 length equals 17 residues. The CDR3 DNA follows: TGTGCCAGCAGCTTAGTGGTGGGTAGCGGGGGGGCCTACGAGCAGTACTTC. Translated: CASSLVVGSGGAYEQYF. Using reference TRBV7-8 and TRBJ2-7 for the parts outside the CDR3, the full variable domain is GAGVSQSPRYKVAKRGQDVALRCDPISGHVSLFWYQQALGQGPEFLTYFQNEAQLDKSGLPSDRFFAERPEGSVSTLKIQRTQQEDSAVYLCASSLVVGSGGAYEQYFGPGTRLTVT.

The rearrangement links TRBV12-3 or TRBV12-4 to TRBJ1-2; D is possibly TRBD1 (5 bases). The V end lost 5 bases, the J end lost 5 bases, and 18 bases lay between the germline ends. This CDR3 has 15 residues. The CDR3 spells CASSQYKTARYGYTF. As DNA, the CDR3 is TGTGCCAGCAGTCAATACAAGACAGCCCGGTATGGCTACACCTTC.

This clonotype was seen a few times. Written as DNA, the CDR3 is TGTGCCAGTAGTAGGGGGACACGTGGAAGCAATCAGCCCCAGCATTTT. It codes for CASSRGTRGSNQPQHF. The gene calls are TRBV19 and TRBJ1-5; maybe TRBD1 (6 bases). Looked up from germline, CDR1 is LNHDA and CDR2 is SQIVND (reference sequence). The CDR3 is 16 amino acids. V was pared by 4 bases and J by 1 base, with 14 bases between.

The chain is built from TRBV29-1 and TRBJ1-1; TRBD1 is a possible D gene (6 bases). Germline assignment: CDR1 SQVTM and CDR2 ANQGSEA. The CDR3 is made up of 13 amino acids. The ends were cut back, 3 bases at V and 11 bases at J, with 19 bases in the middle. The CDR3 bases are TGCAGCGTTGACCTCGGGGGGCGGTGGGGCGCTTTCTTT. This translates into CSVDLGGRWGAFF.

This chain connects TRBV7-6 to TRBJ2-1, with 11 bases matching TRBD2. Per germline, CDR1 SGHVS and CDR2 FNYEAQ. The trim removed 5 bases at V and 5 bases at J, leaving 8 bases unmatched. The CDR3 has 16 residues. CDR3 residues: CASSPFSGGAHNEQFF. CDR3 sequence (DNA): TGTGCCAGCAGCCCCTTTAGCGGGGGGGCCCACAATGAGCAGTTCTTC.

The V call is TRBV12-3 or TRBV12-4, the J call TRBJ2-5, with TRBD2 matching 12 bases. The CDR3 extends over 17 amino acids. V was clipped by 1 base and J by 2 bases; unmatched bases: 5. CDR3 bases: TGTGCCAGCAGTTTAGGCGCTAGCGGGGGGGCACAAGAGACCCAGTACTTC. It translates to CASSLGASGGAQETQYF.

There are a few counts of this clonotype. J is TRBJ2-7 and V is TRBV5-5, with 8 bases fitting TRBD1. Germline V gene sequence: CDR1 SGHKS, CDR2 YYEKEE (reference sequence). The V gene end was trimmed by 0 bases and the J gene end by 4 bases; junction bases not matched to a gene: 3. There are 14 residues in the CDR3. The CDR3 DNA reads as TGTGCCAGCAGCTTGGGACAGGGGCGGTACGAGCAGTACTTC. Translating gives CASSLGQGRYEQYF.

The chain recombines TRBV11-1 with TRBJ1-3, with D unclear. The CDR3 sequence is 15 residues long. V was pared by 0 bases and J by 0 bases, with 6 bases between. Germline CDR1 reads SGHAT; CDR2 reads FQDESV (reference sequence). The CDR3 loop reads CASSLARTSGNTIYF. DNA of the CDR3: TGTGCCAGCAGCTTAGCCCGGACCTCTGGAAACACCATATATTTT. Combining the CDR3 with reference TRBV11-1 and TRBJ1-3 gives the whole variable domain EAEVAQSPRYKITEKSQAVAFWCDPISGHATLYWYRQILGQGPELLVQFQDESVVDDSQLPKDRFSAERLKGVDSTLKIQPAELGDSAMYLCASSLARTSGNTIYFGEGSWLTVV.

This chain links TRBV27 with TRBJ1-1, with D possibly matching TRBD1 (6 bases). This CDR3 has 14 amino acids. V shed 3 bases and J shed 4 bases, with 12 bases lying between them. The V gene's germline CDR1 is MNHEY and CDR2 SMNVEV (reference sequence). The CDR3 is CASSLSGGGTEAFF. DNA for the CDR3: TGTGCCAGCAGTTTGTCCGGAGGGGGCACTGAAGCTTTCTTT.

This clonotype was observed a few times. V usage is TRBV7-2 and J usage is TRBJ2-3; 10 bases map to TRBD2. Germline values: CDR1 SGHTA, CDR2 FQGNSA. The junction had 8 bases not matched to a gene; V was cut back by 8 bases and J by 3 bases. The CDR3 contains 15 residues. The CDR3 reads CASFFVAGGTDTQYF. For the CDR3, the DNA is TGTGCCAGCTTCTTCGTAGCGGGGGGAACAGATACGCAGTATTTT.

This clonotype was observed a few times. The chain uses TRBV7-8 and TRBJ2-7; maybe TRBD1 (5 bases). Deletions cut 5 bases from V and 2 bases from J, with 7 bases between. CDR1 SGHVS and CDR2 FQNEAQ come from the germline V gene. The CDR3 has 12 amino acids. CDR3 sequence reads: CASSDSTYEQYF. The CDR3 nucleotides are TGTGCCAGCAGCGACAGCACCTACGAGCAGTACTTC.

This clonotype has just a few counts. This sequence joins TRBV6-6 and TRBJ2-3; 8 bases line up with TRBD2. The V gene end was trimmed by 6 bases and the J gene end by 3 bases; junction bases not matched to a gene: 8. The CDR3 loop spans 15 amino acids. Germline-derived CDR1 and CDR2 are MNHNY and SVGAGI (reference sequence). CDR3 nucleotides: TGTGCCAGCAGCGGGAGCGGGGGACTGACAGATACGCAGTATTTT. Protein sequence: CASSGSGGLTDTQYF.

This clonotype was counted a few times. This chain joins TRBV27 and TRBJ2-1; D gene uncertain. Germline V gives CDR1 MNHEY, CDR2 SMNVEV (reference sequence). Trimming removed 3 bases at V and 9 bases at J, with 9 bases between. This CDR3 spans 12 amino acids. The CDR3 loop reads CASSFPGGEQFF. In nucleotides, the CDR3 is TGTGCCAGCAGTTTTCCAGGCGGTGAGCAGTTCTTC.

This clonotype was counted ten times or more. J is TRBJ1-1 and V is TRBV7-6; TRBD1 matches at 9 bases. J gave up 4 bases and V 5 bases, and 5 bases lay outside the gene matches. The germline V gene has CDR1 SGHVS and CDR2 FNYEAQ. The CDR3 runs to 14 residues. This chain's CDR3 is CASSTQGAATEAFF. The CDR3 DNA sequence: TGTGCCAGCAGCACACAGGGGGCGGCCACTGAAGCTTTCTTT.